This TCR beta chain was obtained from a study of blood T cell repertoires in COVID-19. Study-wide context: Acute-phase and convalescent COVID-19 samples originated in the United States, Italy and Spain.

With V trimmed by 5 bases and J by 8 bases, 13 bases remained unmatched. The CDR3 sequence is 15 residues long. Germline-derived CDR1 and CDR2 are MDHEN and SYDVKM. Repertoires were generated with immunoSEQ multiplex PCR, while TCRdb's copy carries only in-frame clones and drops some. The data show 210,000 or so clones, over 75% seen once. The TCR originated in a woman aged 40 to 50 who had recovered from COVID-19. The V and J genes are TRBV28 and TRBJ1-2, with TRBD1 matching 8 bases. Sequenced sample: peripheral blood. The CDR3 DNA reads TGTGCCAGCAGTCCACCCTTTGGACAGGGTGCGGGCTACACCTTC. Protein sequence: CASSPPFGQGAGYTF.